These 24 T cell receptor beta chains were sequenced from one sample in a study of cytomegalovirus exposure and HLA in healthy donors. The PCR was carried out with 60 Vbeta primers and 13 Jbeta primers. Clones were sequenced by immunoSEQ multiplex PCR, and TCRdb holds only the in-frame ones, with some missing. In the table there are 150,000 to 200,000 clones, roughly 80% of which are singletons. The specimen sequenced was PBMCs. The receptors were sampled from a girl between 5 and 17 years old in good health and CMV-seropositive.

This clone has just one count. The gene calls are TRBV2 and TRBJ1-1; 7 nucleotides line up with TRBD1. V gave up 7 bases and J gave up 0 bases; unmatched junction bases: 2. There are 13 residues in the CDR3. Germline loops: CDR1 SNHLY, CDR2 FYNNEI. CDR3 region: CASIGQVNTEAFF. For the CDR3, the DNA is TGTGCCAGCATCGGACAGGTGAACACTGAAGCTTTCTTT.

DNA for the CDR3: TGTGCCAGCAGTTACGGGACAGGCGACTATGGCTACACCTTC. Translated: CASSYGTGDYGYTF. The J gene is TRBJ1-2, the V gene TRBV6-5; 8 positions match TRBD1. This CDR3 region has 14 residues. V gave up 2 bases and J gave up 3 bases; unmatched junction bases: 2. Per the germline V gene, CDR1 is MNHEY and CDR2 is SVGAGI.

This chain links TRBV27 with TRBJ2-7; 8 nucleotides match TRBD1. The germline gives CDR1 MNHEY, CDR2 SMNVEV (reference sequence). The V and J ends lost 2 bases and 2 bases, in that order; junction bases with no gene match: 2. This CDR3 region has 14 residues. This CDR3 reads CASSLVQGAYEQYF. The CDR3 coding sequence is TGTGCCAGCAGTTTAGTACAGGGGGCCTACGAGCAGTACTTC.

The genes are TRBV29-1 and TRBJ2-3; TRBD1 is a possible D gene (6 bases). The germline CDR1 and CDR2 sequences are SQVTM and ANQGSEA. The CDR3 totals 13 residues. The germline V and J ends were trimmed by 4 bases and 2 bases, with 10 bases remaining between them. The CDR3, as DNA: TGCAGCGTTGGGACAGTAACCACAGATACGCAGTATTTT. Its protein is CSVGTVTTDTQYF.

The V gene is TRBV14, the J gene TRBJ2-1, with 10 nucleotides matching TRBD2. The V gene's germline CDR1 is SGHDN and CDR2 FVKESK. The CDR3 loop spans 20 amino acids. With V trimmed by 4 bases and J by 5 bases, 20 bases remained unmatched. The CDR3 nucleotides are TGTGCCAGCAGCCGCACCGGTCAATTCTGGACTAGCGGCCGAGACAATGAGCAGTTCTTC. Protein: CASSRTGQFWTSGRDNEQFF.

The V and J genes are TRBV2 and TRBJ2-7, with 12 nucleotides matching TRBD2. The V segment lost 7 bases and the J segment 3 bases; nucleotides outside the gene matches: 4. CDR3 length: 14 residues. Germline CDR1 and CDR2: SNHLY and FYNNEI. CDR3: CASIGLAGIYEQYF. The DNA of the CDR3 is TGTGCCAGCATTGGACTAGCGGGGATCTACGAGCAGTACTTC.

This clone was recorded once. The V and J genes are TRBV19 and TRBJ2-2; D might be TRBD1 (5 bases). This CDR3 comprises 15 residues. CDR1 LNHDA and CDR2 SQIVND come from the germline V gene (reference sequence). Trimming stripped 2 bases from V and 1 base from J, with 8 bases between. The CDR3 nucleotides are TGTGCCAGTAGTATAAGCAGGGTGAACACCGGGGAGCTGTTTTTT. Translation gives CASSISRVNTGELFF.

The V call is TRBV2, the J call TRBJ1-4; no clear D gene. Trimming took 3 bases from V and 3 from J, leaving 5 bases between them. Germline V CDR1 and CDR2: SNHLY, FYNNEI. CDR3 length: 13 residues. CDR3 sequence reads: CASSDGANEKLFF. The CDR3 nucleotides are TGTGCCAGCAGTGATGGAGCTAATGAAAAACTGTTTTTT.

CDR3 loop: CASNGGWDNEQFF. DNA of the CDR3: TGTGCCAGCAATGGAGGTTGGGACAATGAGCAGTTCTTC. The chain carries TRBV2 and TRBJ2-1; the D gene is possibly TRBD2 (5 bases). V was trimmed by 7 bases and J by 5 bases, leaving 12 bases between them. Germline lookup yields CDR1 SNHLY and CDR2 FYNNEI. The CDR3 is 13 amino acids.

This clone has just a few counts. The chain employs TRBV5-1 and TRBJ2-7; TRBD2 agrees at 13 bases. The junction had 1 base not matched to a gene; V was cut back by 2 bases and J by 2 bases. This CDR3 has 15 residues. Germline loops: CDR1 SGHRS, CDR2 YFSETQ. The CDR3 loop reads CASSLGTSGTYEQYF. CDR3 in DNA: TGCGCCAGCAGCTTAGGGACTAGCGGGACCTACGAGCAGTACTTC.

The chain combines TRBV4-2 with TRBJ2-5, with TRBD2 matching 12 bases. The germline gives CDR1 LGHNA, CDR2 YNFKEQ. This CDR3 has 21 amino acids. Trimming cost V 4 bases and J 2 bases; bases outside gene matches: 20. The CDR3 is CASSPERPETSGSFSQETQYF. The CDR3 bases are TGTGCCAGCAGCCCTGAAAGGCCGGAGACTAGCGGGAGTTTTTCGCAAGAGACCCAGTACTTC.

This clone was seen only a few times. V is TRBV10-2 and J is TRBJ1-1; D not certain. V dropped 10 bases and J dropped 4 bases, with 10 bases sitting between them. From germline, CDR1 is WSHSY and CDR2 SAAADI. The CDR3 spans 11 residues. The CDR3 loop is CATELSTEAFF. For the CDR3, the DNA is TGCGCCACCGAGTTGAGCACTGAAGCTTTCTTT.

The CDR3 nucleotides are TGTGCCAGCAGCTTGGTTAGTACCTACGAGCAGTACTTC. It yields the protein CASSLVSTYEQYF. The chain employs TRBV7-9 and TRBJ2-7; D remains ambiguous. CDR1 is SEHNR, CDR2 FQNEAQ, per germline (reference sequence). With 3 bases removed from V and 2 bases from J, the gap between germline ends came to 8 bases. The CDR3 is 13 residues long.

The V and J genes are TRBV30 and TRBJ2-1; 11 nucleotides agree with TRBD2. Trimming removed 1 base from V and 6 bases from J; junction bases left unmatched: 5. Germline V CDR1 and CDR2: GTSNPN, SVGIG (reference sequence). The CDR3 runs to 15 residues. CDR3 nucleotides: TGTGCCTGGAGTGGTCTAGCGGGAGGATCCAATGAGCAGTTCTTC. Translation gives CAWSGLAGGSNEQFF. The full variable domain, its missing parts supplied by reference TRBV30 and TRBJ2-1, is SQTIHQWPATLVQPVGSPLSLECTVEGTSNPNLYWYRQAAGRGLQLLFYSVGIGQISSEVPQNLSASRPQDRQFILSSKKLLLSDSGFYLCAWSGLAGGSNEQFFGPGTRLTVL.

CDR3 region: CASSYPGTENTEAFF. The CDR3 DNA sequence: TGTGCCAGCAGTTACCCCGGGACAGAGAACACTGAAGCTTTCTTT. This sequence joins TRBV6-6 and TRBJ1-1; 7 bases map to TRBD1. From germline, CDR1 is MNHNY and CDR2 SVGAGI (reference sequence). The CDR3 is 15 amino acids. Trimming removed 2 bases from V and 1 base from J; junction bases left unmatched: 4.

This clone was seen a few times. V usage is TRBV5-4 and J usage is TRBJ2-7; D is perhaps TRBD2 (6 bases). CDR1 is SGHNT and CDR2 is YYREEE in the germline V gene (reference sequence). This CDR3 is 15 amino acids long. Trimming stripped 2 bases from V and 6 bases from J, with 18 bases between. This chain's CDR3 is CASSFGGYAVGEQYF. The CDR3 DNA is TGTGCCAGCAGCTTCGGGGGATACGCGGTTGGCGAGCAGTACTTC.

CDR3 sequence: CASSEAWRTEAFF. The CDR3 coding sequence is TGTGCCAGCAGTGAAGCTTGGAGGACTGAAGCTTTCTTT. V and J are TRBV6-1 and TRBJ1-1, with D unresolved. The V end was cut by 0 bases, the J end by 5 bases, with 7 bases between. The V gene's germline CDR1 is MNHNS and CDR2 SASEGT. The CDR3 runs to 13 residues.

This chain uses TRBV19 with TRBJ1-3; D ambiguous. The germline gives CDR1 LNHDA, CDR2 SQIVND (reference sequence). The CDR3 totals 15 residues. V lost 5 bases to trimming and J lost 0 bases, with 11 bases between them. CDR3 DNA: TGTGCCAGTAGTCCCAGCGAACTCTCTGGAAACACCATATATTTT. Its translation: CASSPSELSGNTIYF.

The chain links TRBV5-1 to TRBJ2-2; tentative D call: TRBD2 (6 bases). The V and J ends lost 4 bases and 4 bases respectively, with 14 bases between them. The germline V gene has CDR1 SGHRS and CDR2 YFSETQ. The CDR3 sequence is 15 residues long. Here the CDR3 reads CASSLRRACTGELFF. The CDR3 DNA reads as TGCGCCAGCAGCCTACGGAGGGCCTGCACCGGGGAGCTGTTTTTT.

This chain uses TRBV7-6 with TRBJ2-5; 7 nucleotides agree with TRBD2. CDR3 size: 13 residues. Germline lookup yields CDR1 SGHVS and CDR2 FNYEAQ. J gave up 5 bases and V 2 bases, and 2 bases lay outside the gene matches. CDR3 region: CASSLSGEETQYF. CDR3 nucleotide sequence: TGTGCCAGCAGCTTAAGCGGGGAGGAGACCCAGTACTTC.

CDR3 residues: CASSSERLENTGELFF. CDR3 coding DNA: TGTGCCAGCAGCTCGGAGAGGCTAGAGAACACCGGGGAGCTGTTTTTT. The V and J genes are TRBV7-3 and TRBJ2-2, with no clear D. Germline CDR1 SGHTA, CDR2 FQGTGA. The CDR3 extends over 16 amino acids. Between the trimmed V and J ends, which lost 4 bases and 1 base, there was a span of 13 bases.

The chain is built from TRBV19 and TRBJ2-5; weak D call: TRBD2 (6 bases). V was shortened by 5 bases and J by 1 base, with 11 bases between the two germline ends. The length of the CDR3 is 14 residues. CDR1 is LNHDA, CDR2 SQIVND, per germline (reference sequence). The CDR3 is CASSHAGSQETQYF. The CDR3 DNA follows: TGTGCCAGTAGTCATGCGGGATCCCAAGAGACCCAGTACTTC.

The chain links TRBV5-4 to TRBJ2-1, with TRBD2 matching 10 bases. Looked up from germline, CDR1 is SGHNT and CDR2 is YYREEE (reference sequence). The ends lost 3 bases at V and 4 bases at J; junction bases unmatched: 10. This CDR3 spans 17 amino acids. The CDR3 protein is CASSSGPGTSAYNEQFF. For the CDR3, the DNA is TGTGCCAGCAGCTCGGGGCCCGGGACTAGCGCTTACAATGAGCAGTTCTTC.

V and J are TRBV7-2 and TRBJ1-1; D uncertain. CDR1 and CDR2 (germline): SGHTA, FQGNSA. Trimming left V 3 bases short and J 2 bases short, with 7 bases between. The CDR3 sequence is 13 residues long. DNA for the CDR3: TGTGCCAGCAGCTTCGGAGCAAACACTGAAGCTTTCTTT. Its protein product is CASSFGANTEAFF.